The 21 T cell receptor beta chains in this list originate from one sample, sequenced in a study of CD8 T cells in Susac syndrome. Reverse transcription of 0.5 to 1 ug RNA was performed with random hexamers. TCRdb re-called the immunoSEQ multiplex PCR reads with MiXCR, one entry per CDR3 protein. In the table there are 120,000 to 150,000 distinct CDR3 sequences, approximately 94% of which are singletons. Specimen: CD4+ T cells from PBMCs. All receptors come from a human donor in good health.

The chain links TRBV29-1 to TRBJ2-7, with TRBD1 identical over 9 bases. The CDR3 length is 15 residues. J was trimmed by 3 bases and V by 6 bases; bases with no gene match: 12. CDR1 and CDR2 (germline): SQVTM, ANQGSEA. CDR3 in DNA: TGCAGCGTGCCAGGACCGGGACAGGGATACTACGAGCAGTACTTC. This gives the protein CSVPGPGQGYYEQYF.

CDR3 sequence reads: CSARGTSRDTQYF. The CDR3 nucleotides read TGCAGTGCTAGAGGGACTAGTAGGGATACGCAGTATTTT. The chain has TRBV20-1 and TRBJ2-3; 7 bases line up with TRBD2. V dropped 1 base and J dropped 6; count of bases not matched to a gene: 4. Germline V CDR1 and CDR2: DFQATT, SNEGSKA (reference sequence). The CDR3 consists of 13 residues.

This chain joins TRBV12-3 or TRBV12-4 and TRBJ2-3; 12 bases align to TRBD2. The CDR3 is 14 amino acids. V lost 6 bases to trimming and J lost 5 bases; unmatched junction nucleotides: 3. CDR3 DNA: TGTGCCAGCAGCCGACTAGCGGGGGAAGATACGCAGTATTTT. It encodes CASSRLAGEDTQYF.

The chain has TRBV20-1 and TRBJ1-5; D remains ambiguous. Germline V gene data show CDR1 as DFQATT and CDR2 as SNEGSKA (reference sequence). The CDR3 is made up of 13 amino acids. The V and J ends lost 4 bases and 0 bases respectively, with 7 bases between them. CDR3 DNA sequence: TGCAGTGCTATAACCGGTAGCAATCAGCCCCAGCATTTT. Its translation is CSAITGSNQPQHF.

The rearrangement joins TRBV5-1 to TRBJ2-2; the D gene is possibly TRBD2 (5 bases). CDR3 size: 16 residues. Germline CDR1 is SGHRS and CDR2 is YFSETQ. V shed 4 bases and J shed 7 bases, with 20 bases lying between them. Written as DNA, the CDR3 is TGCGCCAGCAGCGGAGGACCGGGATCCGTACGCGGGGAGCTGTTTTTT. Its protein product is CASSGGPGSVRGELFF.

This chain links TRBV20-1 with TRBJ2-7, with D maybe TRBD1 (6 bases). This CDR3 has 13 amino acids. CDR1 and CDR2 (germline): DFQATT, SNEGSKA (reference sequence). Trimming took off 6 bases at V and 3 bases at J, with 15 bases between the two ends. The CDR3 coding sequence is TGCAGTGCCCTCCGGGACACCCACTACGAGCAGTACTTC. It encodes CSALRDTHYEQYF.

The chain is built from TRBV2 and TRBJ2-1, with D possibly matching TRBD2 (6 bases). The CDR3 sequence is 15 residues long. Trimming took 6 bases from V and 7 from J, leaving 19 bases between them. CDR1 and CDR2 from the germline V gene are SNHLY and FYNNEI. The CDR3 DNA reads TGTGCCAGCAGCGGACTAAGGTTTGGGGGGAATGAGCAGTTCTTC. This gives the protein CASSGLRFGGNEQFF.

This clonotype appeared once. The V gene is TRBV23-1, the J gene TRBJ1-5; a possible D gene is TRBD1 (6 bases). TRBV23-1 is reported as an ORF; its role is uncertain. V lost 1 base to trimming and J lost 0 bases, with 13 bases between them. CDR3 size: 17 residues. CDR3 loop: CASSQFDRSSSNQPQHF. The DNA of the CDR3 is TGCGCCAGCAGTCAATTTGACAGGTCGAGTAGCAATCAGCCCCAGCATTTT.

The CDR3 DNA sequence: TGTGCCAGCAGCTTAATGCGGGAGGGCTCCACCGGGGAGCTGTTTTTT. Encoded protein: CASSLMREGSTGELFF. The V and J genes are TRBV7-9 and TRBJ2-2, with 9 bases fitting TRBD2. The CDR3 contains 16 residues. The ends lost 2 bases at V and 4 bases at J; junction bases unmatched: 5. Looked up from germline, CDR1 is SEHNR and CDR2 is FQNEAQ (reference sequence).

The V and J genes are TRBV5-1 and TRBJ1-1, with 8 bases that match TRBD1. This CDR3 region has 15 residues. Trimming at V came to 1 base and at J to 7 bases, leaving 9 bases not matched to a gene. Germline CDR1 and CDR2: SGHRS and YFSETQ. CDR3 region: CASSLTQGAGREAFF. CDR3 bases: TGCGCCAGCAGCTTGACGCAGGGGGCGGGACGTGAAGCTTTCTTT.

The chain employs TRBV28 and TRBJ1-2; 7 nucleotides line up with TRBD1. Trimming took 6 bases from V and 6 from J; bases not matched to a gene: 7. The CDR3 extends over 13 amino acids. Germline CDR1 reads MDHEN; CDR2 reads SYDVKM. CDR3 in DNA: TGTGCCAGCAGAACCGACAGGGTCAATGGCTACACCTTC. It is translated as CASRTDRVNGYTF.

V and J are TRBV9 and TRBJ1-1, with 8 bases identical to TRBD1. The CDR3 has 15 residues. After removal of 6 bases from V and 3 bases from J, the junction contained 10 bases not matched to a gene. Germline V lookup: CDR1 SGDLS, CDR2 YYNGEE. The DNA of the CDR3 is TGTGCCAGCATTGTCGGGACAGGCAGGGACACTGAAGCTTTCTTT. Protein product: CASIVGTGRDTEAFF.

The V gene is TRBV20-1, the J gene TRBJ2-1; D possibly corresponds to TRBD1 (7 bases). The germline V gene encodes CDR1 DFQATT and CDR2 SNEGSKA (reference sequence). The CDR3 spans 17 residues. V was shortened by 3 bases and J by 3 bases, with 21 bases between the two germline ends. CDR3 in amino acids: CSASPRGVSMFYNEQFF. The CDR3 DNA reads as TGCAGTGCTAGCCCCAGGGGGGTCTCAATGTTCTACAATGAGCAGTTCTTC.

The chain is built from TRBV7-9 and TRBJ2-3; 13 bases are a match to TRBD2. The CDR3 consists of 15 residues. Germline assignment: CDR1 SEHNR and CDR2 FQNEAQ (reference sequence). Trimming at V came to 7 bases and at J to 5 bases, leaving 6 bases not matched to a gene. CDR3 in DNA: TGTGCCAGCACCCGGACTAGCGGGAGTATAGATACGCAGTATTTT. It codes for CASTRTSGSIDTQYF.

The J gene is TRBJ2-3, the V gene TRBV20-1; D unclear. The CDR3 length is 14 residues. Trimming stripped 5 bases from V and 2 bases from J, with 14 bases between. Germline lookup yields CDR1 DFQATT and CDR2 SNEGSKA (reference sequence). The CDR3 region has the DNA TGCAGTGCTCTACTCGCGGCCAACACAGATACGCAGTATTTT. Encoded protein: CSALLAANTDTQYF.

This chain joins TRBV30 and TRBJ2-3, with a possible D match to TRBD2 (6 bases). The germline CDR1 and CDR2 sequences are GTSNPN and SVGIG (reference sequence). Trimming took 5 bases from V and 8 from J, leaving 20 bases between them. This CDR3 spans 14 amino acids. DNA of the CDR3: TGTGCCTGGGCGGCGGGACTTCTCGGGGGTACGCAGTATTTT. Its protein is CAWAAGLLGGTQYF. The whole variable domain, filled in from reference TRBV30 and TRBJ2-3, reads SQTIHQWPATLVQPVGSPLSLECTVEGTSNPNLYWYRQAAGRGLQLLFYSVGIGQISSEVPQNLSASRPQDRQFILSSKKLLLSDSGFYLCAWAAGLLGGTQYFGPGTRLTVL.

This chain links TRBV5-1 with TRBJ2-7; D is ambiguous. CDR3 length equals 14 residues. The V end was cut by 7 bases, the J end by 1 base, with 15 bases between. Germline V lookup: CDR1 SGHRS, CDR2 YFSETQ. Here the CDR3 reads CASAATTNSYEQYF. For the CDR3, the DNA is TGCGCCAGCGCTGCAACTACAAATTCCTACGAGCAGTACTTC.

The chain uses TRBV19 and TRBJ2-1; tentatively, D is TRBD1 or TRBD2 (6 bases each). CDR3 length equals 15 residues. CDR1 and CDR2 (germline): LNHDA, SQIVND (reference sequence). Trimming left V 0 bases short and J 6 bases short, with 12 bases between. The CDR3: CASSIDRGLGNEQFF. CDR3 nucleotide sequence: TGTGCCAGTAGTATAGATCGGGGGCTTGGCAATGAGCAGTTCTTC.

The V gene is TRBV3-1, the J gene TRBJ1-1; D gene uncertain. Germline CDR1 is LGHDT and CDR2 is YNNKEL (reference sequence). The CDR3 extends over 13 amino acids. Trimming left V 1 base short and J 1 base short, with 4 bases between. For the CDR3, the DNA is TGTGCCAGCAGCCAAGTTCCGAACACTGAAGCTTTCTTT. This encodes CASSQVPNTEAFF.

This chain uses TRBV23-1 with TRBJ1-3; 9 positions agree with TRBD1. TRBV23-1 is labeled an ORF, and its function is uncertain. The CDR3 length is 15 residues. J was trimmed by 0 bases and V by 6 bases; bases with no gene match: 3. CDR3 sequence: CASRGQGNSGNTIYF. The CDR3, as DNA: TGCGCCAGCAGGGGACAGGGAAACTCTGGAAACACCATATATTTT.

This clonotype was counted only a few times. The V call is TRBV4-2, the J call TRBJ2-2; D not resolved. CDR3 size: 16 residues. V lost 4 bases and J lost 2, with 14 bases in between. Germline loops: CDR1 LGHNA, CDR2 YNFKEQ. CDR3: CASSRSTTLNTGELFF. For the CDR3, the DNA is TGTGCCAGCAGCCGGAGCACTACCCTTAACACCGGGGAGCTGTTTTTT.